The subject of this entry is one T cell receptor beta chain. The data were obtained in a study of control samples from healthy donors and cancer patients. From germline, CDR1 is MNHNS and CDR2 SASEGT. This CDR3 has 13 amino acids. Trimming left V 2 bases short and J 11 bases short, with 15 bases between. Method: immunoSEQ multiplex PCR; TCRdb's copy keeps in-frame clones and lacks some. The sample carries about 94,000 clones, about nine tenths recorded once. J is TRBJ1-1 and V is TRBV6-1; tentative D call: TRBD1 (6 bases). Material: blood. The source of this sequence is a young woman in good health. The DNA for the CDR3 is TGTGCCAGCAGTGAATGGGAAACAGGGACGGCTTTCTTT. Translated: CASSEWETGTAFF.